This TCR beta chain is drawn from a study of OX40 agonist ivuxolimab in advanced cancers. Findings of the study overall: There were also nonresponders showing low normalized T-cell clonal expansion.

This clone was picked up one time. The antigen is not known. Cycle 7 day 1, cycle 4 day 1, and baseline were the timepoints at which blood was sampled. Clones were read by immunoSEQ multiplex PCR, and TCRdb kept only the in-frame ones, dropping some. The sample has roughly 70,000 clones; roughly 85% are singletons. From germline, CDR1 is LGHNA and CDR2 YSLEER. The CDR3 has 15 amino acids. Trimming removed 4 bases at V and 4 bases at J, with 14 bases between. The genes are TRBV4-3 and TRBJ2-1; D tentatively fits TRBD1 or TRBD2 (5 bases each). This material consisted of CD4+ or CD8+ T cells sorted from blood, taken in a trial of the OX40 agonist ivuxolimab. This TCR derives from an adult with an advanced solid tumor such as melanoma, head and neck, liver or kidney cancer. CDR3 loop: CASSRPGRSYNEQFF. CDR3 nucleotides: TGCGCCAGCAGCCGTCCGGGACGGTCATACAATGAGCAGTTCTTC.